This is a list of T cell receptor beta chains from one sample in a study of CD8 T cells in ankylosing spondylitis. Via MiXCR, TCRdb re-called the 5' RACE reads, giving one row per CDR3 protein. The data hold more than 150,000 distinct CDR3 sequences, with approximately 12% observed a single time. The sample taken for sequencing was blood, either unsorted or a sorted T cell fraction (not recorded which). The receptor source for this set is a female donor with ankylosing spondylitis or in good health (not recorded which). CDR3s include the opening cysteine and the closing phenylalanine or tryptophan. Fields, in order: D gene, J gene, V gene, clone size, CDR3 DNA, CDR3 protein. The D gene is left open where the match is weak. Only some rows state a clone size, as once, few, many or a class for expanded clones.

TRBD1	TRBJ1-4	TRBV11-2	-	TGTGCCAGCAGCGTCGACAGGGGAACGGGAAAACTGTTTTTT	CASSVDRGTGKLFF
TRBD1	TRBJ2-6	TRBV5-1	-	TGCGCCAGCAGTCGCCCGGGACAGGGGCCCTCTGGGGCCAACGTCCTGACTTTC	CASSRPGQGPSGANVLTF
-	TRBJ2-2	TRBV27	many	TGTGCCAGCGCTACCTTCCCCGGGGAGCTGTTTTTT	CASATFPGELFF
-	TRBJ1-3	TRBV7-6	-	TGTGCCAGCAGCTTAGGGGGACCGAACTCTGGAAACACCGTATATTTT	CASSLGGPNSGNTVYF
TRBD2	TRBJ2-3	TRBV7-8	many	TGTGCCAGCAGCTTACTAGCGGGACTCACAGATACGCAGTATTTT	CASSLLAGLTDTQYF
-	TRBJ1-2	TRBV7-9	few	TGTGCCAGCAGCTTAGTCAGCTATGGCTACACCTTC	CASSLVSYGYTF
-	TRBJ2-1	TRBV10-3	many	TGTGCCTCTAGGACCCCTTCCTACAATGAGCAGTTCTTC	CASRTPSYNEQFF
-	TRBJ2-7	TRBV20-1	few	TGCAGTGCTAGAGCCCCTGTAGAAAAGTCGAGGGTCGAGCAGTACTTC	CSARAPVEKSRVEQYF
TRBD2	TRBJ2-7	TRBV9	many	TGTGCCAGCAGCTCCGGGACTAGCGGAACCTACGAGCAGTACTTC	CASSSGTSGTYEQYF
TRBD1	TRBJ1-2	TRBV28	many	TGTGCCAGCCAGGGGCCGGGACAGGGGATTAACTATGGCTACACCTTC	CASQGPGQGINYGYTF
TRBD2	TRBJ2-7	TRBV7-2	few	TGTGCCAGCAGGGCTAGCGGGAGTTACGAGCAGTACTTC	CASRASGSYEQYF
-	TRBJ2-5	TRBV5-1	-	TGCGCCAGCAGCACGGAGGGTCTGCAGACCCAGTACTTC	CASSTEGLQTQYF
TRBD1	TRBJ1-1	TRBV20-1	many	TGCAGTGCTAGAGATTATAACAGGGGGAACACTGAAGCTTTCTTT	CSARDYNRGNTEAFF
TRBD2	TRBJ2-7	TRBV3-1	-	TGTGCCAGCAGCCAAGGGACTAGCGGGAGGGCCCAGTACTTC	CASSQGTSGRAQYF
-	TRBJ2-5	TRBV5-1	-	TGCGCCAGCAGACAGGGTCAAGAGACCCAGTACTTC	CASRQGQETQYF
TRBD2	TRBJ2-2	TRBV7-2	many	TGTGCCAGCAGCGCAACGGGGGGCACCGGGGAGCTGTTTTTT	CASSATGGTGELFF
TRBD2	TRBJ2-1	TRBV20-1	many	TGCAGTGCTCCTGACTATATTAGCGGGAATGAGCAGTTCTTC	CSAPDYISGNEQFF
-	TRBJ1-1	TRBV12-3/TRBV12-4	many	TGTGCCAGCAGTTTACGGGGAACTGAAGCTTTCTTT	CASSLRGTEAFF
-	TRBJ1-1	TRBV3-1	-	TGTGCCAGCAGCCTCCTTCTAGACACTGAAGCTTTCTTT	CASSLLLDTEAFF
TRBD1	TRBJ2-5	TRBV25-1	many	TGTGCCAGCAGTGACGGGACAGTACGAGGCGAGACCCAGTACTTC	CASSDGTVRGETQYF
TRBD2	TRBJ2-3	TRBV24-1	-	TGTGCCACCAGTGATCCCGGACTAGCTAGCACAGATACGCAGTATTTT	CATSDPGLASTDTQYF
TRBD1	TRBJ1-4	TRBV13	many	TGTGCCAGCAGCCAAGTAGGACAGGGTACTGAAAAACTGTTTTTT	CASSQVGQGTEKLFF
TRBD2	TRBJ2-5	TRBV11-3	-	TGTGCCAGCACGGGACTAGCGGGAGGGCCCCAAGAGACCCAGTACTTC	CASTGLAGGPQETQYF